This section outlines one TCR beta chain sequence together with its context. Its specificity is not known. Amplification of TCR beta CDR3 regions used RNA as the template. HTBI primers drove first-round RT-PCR of the TCR CDR3. TCRdb processed the multiplex PCR reads anew with MiXCR; each CDR3 protein has one entry. The sample has around 300,000 distinct CDR3 sequences, about 13% seen once; the top ten hold 7% to 9.5%. The CDR3 is 16 amino acids. The V and J ends lost 2 bases and 5 bases, in that order; junction bases with no gene match: 4. Germline V gene sequence: CDR1 KGHDR, CDR2 SFDVKD. This specimen belongs to a study of T cells in Graves' hyperthyroidism and ophthalmopathy. Study results and caveats: Most clonotypes that expanded in the thyroid above 0.001 also showed up in blood. A 13 V-J signature model discriminated ophthalmopathy versus stable hyperthyroidism.

Diagnosis rested on symptoms, serum thyroxine and TRAb, thyroid ultrasound, and orbital computed tomography. PBMCs stemmed from around 9.3 ml fresh peripheral blood. Sequenced: blood. The chain links TRBV24-1 to TRBJ2-7; 14 nucleotides agree with TRBD2. This TCR was sampled from a woman aged 40 to 50 with Graves' hyperthyroidism. CDR3 loop: CATSDWGLAGVHEQYF. In DNA, the CDR3 is TGTGCCACCAGTGATTGGGGACTAGCGGGAGTACACGAGCAGTACTTC.